The clone carrying this TCR beta chain was detected once. The method was immunoSEQ multiplex PCR; TCRdb's version includes in-frame clones alone and lacks a portion of them. Of 340,000 or so clones listed, 93% were seen once; the top ten hold around 6%. The data derive from a study of brain T cells in children with intractable seizures. CDR1 and CDR2 from the germline V gene are MGHDK and SYGVNS. The CDR3 covers 17 residues. Losses at the gene ends were 1 base for V and 7 bases for J; bases not matched to a gene: 15. As for time point: blood from clinic visit 5 months post-surgery; TSC patient then seizure free.

This rearrangement joins TRBV25-1 to TRBJ1-2, with 7 bases identical to TRBD1. Sequences were derived from peripheral blood, sampled less than 6 months after surgery. The receptor comes from a boy under two years old with tuberous sclerosis and intractable seizures. In DNA form, the CDR3 reads TGTGCCAGCAGTGAATTAGGGACAGCGGACCCATCGGGTGGCTACACCTTC. Translation gives CASSELGTADPSGGYTF.